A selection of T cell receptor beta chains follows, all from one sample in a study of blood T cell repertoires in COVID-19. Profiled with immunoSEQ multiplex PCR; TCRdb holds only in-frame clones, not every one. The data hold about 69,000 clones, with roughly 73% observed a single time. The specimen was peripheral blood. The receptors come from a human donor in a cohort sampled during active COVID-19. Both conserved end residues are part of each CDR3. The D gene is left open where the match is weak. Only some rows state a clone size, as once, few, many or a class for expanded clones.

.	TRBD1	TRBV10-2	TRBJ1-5	TGCGCCAGCAGTGAGTCGGTCGGACAGGGCAATCAGCCCCAGCATTTT	CASSESVGQGNQPQHF
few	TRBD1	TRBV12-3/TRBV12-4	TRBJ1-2	TGTGCCAGCAGTCGGGACAGCATCTATGGCTACACCTTC	CASSRDSIYGYTF
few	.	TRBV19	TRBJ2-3	TGTGCCAGTAGTATTAAACAGGGCACAGATACGCAGTATTTT	CASSIKQGTDTQYF
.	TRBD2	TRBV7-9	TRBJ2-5	TGTGCCAGCAGCTTTAGCGGGGGGAAAGAGACCCAGTACTTC	CASSFSGGKETQYF
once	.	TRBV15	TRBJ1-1	TGTGCCACCAGCAGAGATCCCAAAATCACGAGCATGAACACTGAAGCTTTCTTT	CATSRDPKITSMNTEAFF
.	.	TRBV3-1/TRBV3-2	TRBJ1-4	TGTGCCAGCAGCCCTAGTGACCTTAATGAAAAACTGTTTTTT	CASSPSDLNEKLFF
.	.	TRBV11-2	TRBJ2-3	TGTGCCAGCAGCCCCCAGGGGTACCGCAGCACAGATACGCAGTATTTT	CASSPQGYRSTDTQYF
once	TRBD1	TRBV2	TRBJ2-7	TGTGCCAGCAGTTATGACAGGGGGTTGTCCTACGAGCAGTACTTC	CASSYDRGLSYEQYF
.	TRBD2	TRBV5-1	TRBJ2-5	TGCGCCAGCAGCTTCCGGAGACTAGCGGGGATTTTTCAAGAGACCCAGTACTTC	CASSFRRLAGIFQETQYF
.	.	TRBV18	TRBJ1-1	TGTGCCAGCTCACACCGGGACTCATTACTGAACACTGAAGCTTTCTTT	CASSHRDSLLNTEAFF
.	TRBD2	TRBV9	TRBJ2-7	TGTGCCAGCAGCGTAGCAGAACTAGCGGCGCAGTACTTC	CASSVAELAAQYF
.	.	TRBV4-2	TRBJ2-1	TGTGCCAGCAGCCAGGCTAGCGCATTATACAATGAGCAGTTCTTC	CASSQASALYNEQFF
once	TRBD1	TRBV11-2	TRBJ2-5	TGTGCCAGCAGCCGGTCTGGGACAGGGTTTGGGGGACCTCAAGAGACCCAGTACTTC	CASSRSGTGFGGPQETQYF
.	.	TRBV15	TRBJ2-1	TGTGCCACCAGCAGAAGAGGTTCTCCCGCCTATGGTGAGCAGTTCTTC	CATSRRGSPAYGEQFF
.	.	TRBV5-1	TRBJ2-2	TGCGCCAGCTCTCGTGGGAGTGTGAGCGGGGAGCTGTTTTTT	CASSRGSVSGELFF
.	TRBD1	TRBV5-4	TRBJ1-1	TGTGCCAGCAGCTTAGGACAGGGGAGAACTGAAGCTTTCTTT	CASSLGQGRTEAFF
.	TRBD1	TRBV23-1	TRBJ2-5	TGCGCCAGCAGTCAAGTGGGACAGGGGGCGCGGGTGGAGACCCAGTACTTC	CASSQVGQGARVETQYF
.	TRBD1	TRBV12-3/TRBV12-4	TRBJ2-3	TGTGCCAGCAGTTCCTCGGCAGGGGGCTTGCAGTATTTT	CASSSSAGGLQYF
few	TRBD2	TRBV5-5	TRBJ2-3	TGTGCCAGCAGCTTGGGACTAGCGTCTAGCACAGATACGCAGTATTTT	CASSLGLASSTDTQYF
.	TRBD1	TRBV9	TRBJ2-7	TGTGCCAGCAGCGAGTCCGGGACAGGTTCCTACGAGCAGTACTTC	CASSESGTGSYEQYF
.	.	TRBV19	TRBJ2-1	TGTGCCAGTAGTCCAGGTGTGACCGCGGGGAATGAGCAGTTCTTC	CASSPGVTAGNEQFF
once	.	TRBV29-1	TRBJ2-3	TGCAGCGTCCAAAACTTCGGTAGCGGTCACACAGATACGCAGTATTTT	CSVQNFGSGHTDTQYF
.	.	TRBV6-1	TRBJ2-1	TGTGCCAGCAGTGAAGGTGTGAGCTCCTACAATGAGCAGTTCTTC	CASSEGVSSYNEQFF
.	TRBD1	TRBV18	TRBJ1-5	TGTGCCAGCACAGGGGTCGTGGGCAATCAGCCCCAGCATTTT	CASTGVVGNQPQHF
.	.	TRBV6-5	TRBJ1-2	TGTGCCAGCAGTTACCAGGGGATTAACTATGGCTACACCTTC	CASSYQGINYGYTF
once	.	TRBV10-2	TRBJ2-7	TGCGCCAGCAGTGACCCGAGTACCGAATACGAGCAGTACTTC	CASSDPSTEYEQYF
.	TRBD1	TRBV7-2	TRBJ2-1	TGTGCCAGCAGCCCTGGCGGGACAGGGGGCAACGTCCAGTTCTTC	CASSPGGTGGNVQFF
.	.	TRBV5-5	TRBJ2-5	TGTGCCAGCAACCCAATGTCGGGTGAGACCCAGTACTTC	CASNPMSGETQYF
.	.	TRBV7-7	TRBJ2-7	TGTGCTAGCAGCTTTGAGGCTTCCTACGAGCAGTACTTC	CASSFEASYEQYF
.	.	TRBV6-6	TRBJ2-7	TGTGCCAGCAGTTACTCGGGGGACTTCGCCTACGAGCAGTACTTC	CASSYSGDFAYEQYF
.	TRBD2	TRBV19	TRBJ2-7	TGTGCCAGTAGTCCCCGACTAGCGGGGGTCTCCTACGAGCAGTACTTC	CASSPRLAGVSYEQYF
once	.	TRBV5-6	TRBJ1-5	TGTGCCAGCAGCTTGATTGGGCAGGTAAATCAGCCCCAGCATTTT	CASSLIGQVNQPQHF
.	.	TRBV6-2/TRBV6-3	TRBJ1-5	TGTGCCAGCAGTTACCGGGATCAGCCCCAGCATTTT	CASSYRDQPQHF
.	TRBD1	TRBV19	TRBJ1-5	TGTGCCAGTAGTACCCCGACAGGGGATAGCAATCAGCCCCAGCATTTT	CASSTPTGDSNQPQHF
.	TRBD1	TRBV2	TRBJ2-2	TGTGCCAGCGCGGGACAGGGAAACACCGGGGAGCTGTTTTTT	CASAGQGNTGELFF
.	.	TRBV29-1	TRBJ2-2	TGCAGCGCCCCGTCCGCGGGGAACACCGGGGAGCTGTTTTTT	CSAPSAGNTGELFF
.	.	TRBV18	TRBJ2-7	TGTGCCAGCTCACCGCAGGACAGTCGCTTCCTGTACTTC	CASSPQDSRFLYF
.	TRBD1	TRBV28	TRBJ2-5	TGTGCCAGCAGGCGTTCCCCGGGACAGCAAGAGACCCAGTACTTC	CASRRSPGQQETQYF
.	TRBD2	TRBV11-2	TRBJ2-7	TGTGCCAGCAGCATATCGAGCGGGGGTTACGAGCAGTACTTC	CASSISSGGYEQYF
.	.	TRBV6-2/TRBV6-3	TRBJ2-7	TGTGCCAGCAGTGCGACTGATCCCTACGAGCAGTACTTC	CASSATDPYEQYF
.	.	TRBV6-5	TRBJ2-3	TGTGCCAGCAGTTACTCGGAGGTGGGATCAGAGTATTTT	CASSYSEVGSEYF
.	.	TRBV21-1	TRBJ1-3	TGTGCCAGCAGCAAAGCCCGGACAGGGTCTCCGGTCACCATATATTTT	CASSKARTGSPVTIYF
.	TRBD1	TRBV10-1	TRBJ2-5	TGCGCCAGCAGTAGGACAGGGATCCAAGAGACCCAGTACTTC	CASSRTGIQETQYF
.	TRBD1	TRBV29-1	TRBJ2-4	TGCAGCGTTGAAGATCCCGGACAGGGAGATAGCATTCAGTACTTC	CSVEDPGQGDSIQYF
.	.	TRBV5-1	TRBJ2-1	TGCGCCAGCAGCTTGGCCGGAGGGGAGTTCAATGAGCAGTTCTTC	CASSLAGGEFNEQFF
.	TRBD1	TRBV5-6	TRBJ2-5	TGTGCCAGCAGGGAACAGGGGGCGGGAGAGACCCAGTACTTC	CASREQGAGETQYF
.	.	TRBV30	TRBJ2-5	TGTGCCTGGACCAGGAGTCGAGGGACAAGTTTCCAGTACTTC	CAWTRSRGTSFQYF
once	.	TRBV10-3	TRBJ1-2	TGTGCCATCAGTGCTACTGAAAACTATGGCTACACCTTC	CAISATENYGYTF
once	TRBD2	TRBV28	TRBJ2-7	TGTGCCAGCCTCTCGGCGGGGGGGGCCTACGAGCAGTACTTC	CASLSAGGAYEQYF
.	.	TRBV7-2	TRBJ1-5	TGTGCCAGCAGCTTAGTCCAGGGAGGACAACAGCCCCAGCATTTT	CASSLVQGGQQPQHF
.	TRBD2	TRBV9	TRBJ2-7	TGTGCCAGCAGCGTCAGCGGGGGGAGCTCCTACGAGCAGTACTTC	CASSVSGGSSYEQYF
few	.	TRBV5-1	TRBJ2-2	TGCGCCAGCAGCTTGGACCCTTCAGCCGGGGAGCTGTTTTTT	CASSLDPSAGELFF
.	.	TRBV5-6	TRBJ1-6	TGTGCCAGCAGCTTGGCGGTGAGTTCACCCCTCCACTTT	CASSLAVSSPLHF
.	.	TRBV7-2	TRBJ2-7	TGTGCCAGCAGTGTTCTAGCGCGGTACGAGCAGTACTTC	CASSVLARYEQYF
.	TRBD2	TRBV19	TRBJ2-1	TGTGCCAGTAGTATCTCTAGCGGGAGGAACAATGAGCAGTTCTTC	CASSISSGRNNEQFF
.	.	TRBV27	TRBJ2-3	TGTGCCAGCAGGCTCCGGAGCACAGATACGCAGTATTTT	CASRLRSTDTQYF
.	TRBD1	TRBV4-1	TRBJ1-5	TGCGCCAGCAGCGCCACGACAGGGGTGGGCAATCAGCCCCAGCATTTT	CASSATTGVGNQPQHF
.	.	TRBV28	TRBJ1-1	TGTGCCAGCAGTGGCGGGAGCGGAGCTTTCTTT	CASSGGSGAFF
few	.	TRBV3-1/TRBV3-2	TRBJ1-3	TGTGCCAGCAGCCAAGTCAGCTCTGGAAACACCATATATTTT	CASSQVSSGNTIYF
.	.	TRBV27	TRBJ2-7	TGTGCCAGCAGTTTATACGGCGTCAGGGGGGCAGGGGGCGAGGGGACTAGCCTCTACTACGAGCAGTACTTC	CASSLYGVRGAGGEGTSLYYEQYF